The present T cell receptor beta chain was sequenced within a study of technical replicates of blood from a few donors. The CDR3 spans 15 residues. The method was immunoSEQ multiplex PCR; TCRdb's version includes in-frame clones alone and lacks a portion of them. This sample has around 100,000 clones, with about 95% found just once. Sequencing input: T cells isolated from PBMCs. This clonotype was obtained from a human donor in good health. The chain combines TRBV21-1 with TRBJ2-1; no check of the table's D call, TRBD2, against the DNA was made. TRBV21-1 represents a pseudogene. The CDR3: CASSNGLAGVREQFF. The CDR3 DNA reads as TGTGCCAGCAGCAACGGGCTAGCGGGAGTCCGGGAGCAGTTCTTC.